This record looks at one T cell receptor (beta chain) sequence and its context. In its sample, this clonotype was seen a few times. This clone's antigen is unknown. The input lacks base qualities; no much larger clone sits a single base away. This sample is part of a study of T cells in Graves' hyperthyroidism and ophthalmopathy (dated by TCRdb to about 2019). Broadly, across the study: Peripheral blood was collected at initial diagnosis, before any treatment. Once sampling was done, hyperthyroidism patients were given methimazole at a starting dose of 30 mg daily, whereas ophthalmopathy patients were given high-dose intravenous methylprednisolone. Thyroid tissue and blood T-cell repertoires from about six Graves' hyperthyroidism patients were also compared in the study. The 90 to 100 discovery patients were randomly split 7:3 into training and test sets. Whether ophthalmopathy could be predicted prospectively was tested in an independent validation cohort made up of 18 to 20 hyperthyroidism patients plus 17 patients who later progressed to ophthalmopathy. TCR Vbeta CDR3 sequencing of roughly 140 peripheral blood samples (fewer than 45 ophthalmopathy, about 80 hyperthyroidism and some 17 progressor patients) is reported in the paper. To identify distinguishing TCR V-J signatures, a discovery cohort of 90 to 100 patients was used, comprising 43 with Graves' ophthalmopathy and around 57 with stable Graves' hyperthyroidism. Results and caveats for the whole study, not just this receptor: In validation, progression to ophthalmopathy was predicted by the model with 70% to 71% sensitivity and under 85% specificity, a median of approximately 6.5 months before onset. Most expanded thyroid clonotypes (frequency above 0.001) were also found in blood, which suggests that blood repertoires may mirror thyroid immune responses. Ophthalmopathy was separated from stable hyperthyroidism by a 13 V-J signature model, with 85% to 90% sensitivity and 81% to 82% specificity obtained in cross-validation and 80%/75% obtained in testing. Sample size was not statistically predetermined, and blinding of investigators to group allocation was not performed.

Hyperthyroidism patients were aged 18 to 65 years and newly diagnosed, with disease duration of less than 2 months. The study excluded patients with uncontrolled infections, other autoimmune diseases, pregnancy or lactation. Diagnoses were established on the basis of clinical symptoms, serum thyroxine and TRAb, thyroid ultrasound, and orbital computed tomography. Blood from progressor patients was collected at the time of first diagnosis with hyperthyroidism, before any ophthalmopathy symptoms had appeared. PBMCs were separated from over 9 ml of fresh peripheral blood using Ficoll-Paque density gradient centrifugation. Progressor patients were first diagnosed with Graves' hyperthyroidism and then developed ophthalmopathy during follow-up. Trizol reagent was used to extract total RNA, and RNA quality was then checked on an Agilent 2100 Bioanalyzer. The CDR3 spans 13 residues, from the cysteine through the phenylalanine. Just CDR3 DNA is preserved here, 39 bases in frame from base 1. The germline V gene (reference sequence) yields LNHDA for CDR1 and SQIVND for CDR2. The junction carries 11 bases between V and J, which are trimmed by 2 bases and 6 bases respectively.

Amplification of TCR beta CDR3 regions was carried out from RNA transcripts. For the first round of RT-PCR on the TCR CDR3, the HTBI primer set was used together with the Qiagen OneStep RT-PCR kit. The libraries were constructed in a second round of multiplex PCR and then size-selected and purified. Sequencing of the libraries was done on an Illumina HiSeq2000 using paired-end 100 bp reads. For the original study's pipeline: SOAPnuke was used to process the raw data, with reads discarded if the reads contained adapters or uncalled bases, had a mean Phred below 15, or lacked an exact constant-primer or identifier match. COPE v1.2.5 was used to merge the high-quality paired reads, and each unique nucleotide sequence was defined as a clonotype. Clonotypes were aligned to IMGT TRBV, TRBD and TRBJ reference segments using MiTCR v1.1. Analysis was restricted to V-J combinations with a frequency above 0.0001, which covered 98% to 99.2% of repertoires. The TCS score was defined as F50 (clonal expansion) divided by E x V (chaos), with BLOSUM62-based TCRdist calculated between CDR3 peptides within each V-J. Welch's t-statistics and random forest reduced roughly 540 V-J features to roughly 13, which were used in a naive Bayes classifier (R e1071). The public reads were quality trimmed at Q25 with fastp and then assembled into clones with MiXCR by TCRdb, keeping productive beta chains. For every CDR3 protein sequence, its rows merge into one entry that carries the most common genes and DNA. It is TCRdb's table, rather than the study itself, that gives the V and J calls and clone size. The sample data list some 600,000 distinct CDR3 sequences, and over 11% of these were observed just once. The ten largest account for under 7% of the sample.

The TCR comes from a young woman with Graves' hyperthyroidism that later progressed to Graves' ophthalmopathy. Sequenced sample: blood. The chain links TRBV19 with TRBJ2-7; no D gene call is confident. CDR3 reads: CASSIIQDREQYF. DNA sequence: TGTGCCAGTAGTATAATTCAGGATCGCGAGCAGTACTTC.